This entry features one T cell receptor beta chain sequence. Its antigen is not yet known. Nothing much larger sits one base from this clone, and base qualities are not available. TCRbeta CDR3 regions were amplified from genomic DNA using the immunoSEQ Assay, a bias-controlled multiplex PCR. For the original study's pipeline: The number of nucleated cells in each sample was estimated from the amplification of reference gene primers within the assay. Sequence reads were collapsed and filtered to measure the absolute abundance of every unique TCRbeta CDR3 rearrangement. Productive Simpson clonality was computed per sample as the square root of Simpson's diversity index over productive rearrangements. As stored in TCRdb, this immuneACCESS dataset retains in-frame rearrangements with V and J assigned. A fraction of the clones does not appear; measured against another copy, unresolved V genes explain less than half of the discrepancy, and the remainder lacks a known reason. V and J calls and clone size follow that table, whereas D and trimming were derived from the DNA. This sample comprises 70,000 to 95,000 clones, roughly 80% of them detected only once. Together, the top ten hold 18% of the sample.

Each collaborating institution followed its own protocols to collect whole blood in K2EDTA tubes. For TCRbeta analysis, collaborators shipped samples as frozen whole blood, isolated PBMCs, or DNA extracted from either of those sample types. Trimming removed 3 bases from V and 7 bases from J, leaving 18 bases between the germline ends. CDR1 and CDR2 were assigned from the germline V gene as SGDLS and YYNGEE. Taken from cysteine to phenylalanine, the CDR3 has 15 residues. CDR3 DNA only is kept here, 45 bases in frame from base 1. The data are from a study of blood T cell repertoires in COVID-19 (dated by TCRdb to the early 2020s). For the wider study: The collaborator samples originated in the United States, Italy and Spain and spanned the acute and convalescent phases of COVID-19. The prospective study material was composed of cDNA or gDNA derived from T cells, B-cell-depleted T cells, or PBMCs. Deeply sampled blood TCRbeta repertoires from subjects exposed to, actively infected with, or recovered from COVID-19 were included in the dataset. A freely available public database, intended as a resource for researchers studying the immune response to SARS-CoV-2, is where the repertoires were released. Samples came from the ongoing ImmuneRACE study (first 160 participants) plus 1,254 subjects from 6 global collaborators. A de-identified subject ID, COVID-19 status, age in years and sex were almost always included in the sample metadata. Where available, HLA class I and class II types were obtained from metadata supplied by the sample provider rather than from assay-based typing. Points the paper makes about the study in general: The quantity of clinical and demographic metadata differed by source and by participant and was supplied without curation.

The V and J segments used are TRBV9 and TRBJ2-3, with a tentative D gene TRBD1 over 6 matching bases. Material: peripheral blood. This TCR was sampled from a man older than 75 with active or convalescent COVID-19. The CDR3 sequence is CASSAPRGAHNTQYF. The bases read TGTGCCAGCAGCGCCCCCAGGGGCGCCCACAATACGCAGTATTTT.